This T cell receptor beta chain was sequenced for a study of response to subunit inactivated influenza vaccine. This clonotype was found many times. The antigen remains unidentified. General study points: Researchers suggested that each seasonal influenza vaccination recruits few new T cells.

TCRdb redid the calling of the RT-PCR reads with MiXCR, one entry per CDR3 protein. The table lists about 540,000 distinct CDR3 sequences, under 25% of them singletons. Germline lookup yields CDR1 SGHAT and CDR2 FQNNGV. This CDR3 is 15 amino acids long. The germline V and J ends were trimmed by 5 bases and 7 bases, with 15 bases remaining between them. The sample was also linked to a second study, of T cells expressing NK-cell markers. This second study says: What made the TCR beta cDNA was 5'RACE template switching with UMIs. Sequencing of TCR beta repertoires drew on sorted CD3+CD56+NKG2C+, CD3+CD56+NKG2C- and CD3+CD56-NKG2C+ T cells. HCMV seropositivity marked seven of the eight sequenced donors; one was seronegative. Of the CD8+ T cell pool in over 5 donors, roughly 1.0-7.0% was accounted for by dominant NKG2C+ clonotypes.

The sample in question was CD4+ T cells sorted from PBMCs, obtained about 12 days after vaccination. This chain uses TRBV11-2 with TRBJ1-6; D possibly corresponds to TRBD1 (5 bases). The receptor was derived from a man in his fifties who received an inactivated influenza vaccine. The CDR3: CASSLQANRNSPLHF. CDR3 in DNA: TGTGCCAGCAGCCTACAGGCTAATAGGAATTCACCCCTCCACTTT.